The clone carrying this TCR beta chain showed up just once. Trimming took 7 bases from V and 5 from J; bases not matched to a gene: 13. CDR3 length equals 15 residues. CDR1 and CDR2 from the germline V gene are SQVTM and ANQGSEA. TCR beta VDJ and CDR3 profiling used genomic DNA as template. Via MiXCR, TCRdb re-called the reads, giving one row per CDR3 protein. The sample holds 150,000 or so distinct CDR3 sequences, roughly 54% seen once. This entry belongs to a study of CD8+CD57+ T cells in acquired aplastic anemia. As for the study in general: Sorted cells (CD4+ and CD8+) yielded DNA amounts that averaged approximately 3.1 ug.

CD8+CD57+ cell expansion, shown by flow cytometry, had occurred in the patients selected for sequencing. Sequencing was done on a sample of sorted CD4+, CD8+, or CD8+CD57+ T cells (not recorded which) from PBMCs. The chain is built from TRBV29-1 and TRBJ2-5; 10 bases agree with TRBD1. This clonotype was sampled from a human donor with aplastic anemia. The CDR3 DNA reads TGCAGCGCTTGGGCCCCTCCGGGACAGGGGGAGACCCAGTACTTC. Translating gives CSAWAPPGQGETQYF. The variable domain in full, completed from reference TRBV29-1 and TRBJ2-5, reads SAVISQKPSRDICQRGTSLTIQCQVDSQVTMMFWYRQQPGQSLTLIATANQGSEATYESGFVIDKFPISRPNLTFSTLTVSNMSPEDSSIYLCSAWAPPGQGETQYFGPGTRLLVL.